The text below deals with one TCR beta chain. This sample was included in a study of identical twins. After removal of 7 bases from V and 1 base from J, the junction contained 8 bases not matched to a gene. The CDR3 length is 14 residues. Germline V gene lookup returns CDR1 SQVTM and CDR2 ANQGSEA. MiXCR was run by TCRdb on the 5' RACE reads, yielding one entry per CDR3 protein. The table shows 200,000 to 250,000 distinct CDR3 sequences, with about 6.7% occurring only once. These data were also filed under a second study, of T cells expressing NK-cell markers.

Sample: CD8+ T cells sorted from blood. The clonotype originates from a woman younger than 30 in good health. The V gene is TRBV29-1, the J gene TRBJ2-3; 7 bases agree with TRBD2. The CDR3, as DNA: TGCAGCGCCTGGACTAGAGGCGGCACAGATACGCAGTATTTT. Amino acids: CSAWTRGGTDTQYF.